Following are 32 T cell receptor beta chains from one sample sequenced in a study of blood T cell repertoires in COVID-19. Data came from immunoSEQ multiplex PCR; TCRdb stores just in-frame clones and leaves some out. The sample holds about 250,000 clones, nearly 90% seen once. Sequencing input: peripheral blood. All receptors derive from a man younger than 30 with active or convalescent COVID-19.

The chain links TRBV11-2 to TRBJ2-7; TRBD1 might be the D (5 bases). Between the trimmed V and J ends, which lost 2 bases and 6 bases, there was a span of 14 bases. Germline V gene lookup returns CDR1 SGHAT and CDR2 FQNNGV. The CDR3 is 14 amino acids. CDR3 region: CASSLFSGSSEQYF. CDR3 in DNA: TGTGCCAGCAGCTTATTCTCAGGGTCATCCGAGCAGTACTTC.

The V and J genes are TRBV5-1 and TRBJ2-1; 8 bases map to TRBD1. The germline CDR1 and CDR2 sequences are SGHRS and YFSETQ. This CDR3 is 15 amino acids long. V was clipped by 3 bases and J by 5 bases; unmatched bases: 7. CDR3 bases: TGCGCCAGCAGCTGGTGGACAGGGTCTGACAATGAGCAGTTCTTC. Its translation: CASSWWTGSDNEQFF.

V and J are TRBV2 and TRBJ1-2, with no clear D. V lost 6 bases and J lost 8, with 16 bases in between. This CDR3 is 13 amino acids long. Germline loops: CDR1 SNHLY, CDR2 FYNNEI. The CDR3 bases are TGTGCCAGCAGCTCCGACATGTCGCGAGGCTACACCTTC. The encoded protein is CASSSDMSRGYTF.

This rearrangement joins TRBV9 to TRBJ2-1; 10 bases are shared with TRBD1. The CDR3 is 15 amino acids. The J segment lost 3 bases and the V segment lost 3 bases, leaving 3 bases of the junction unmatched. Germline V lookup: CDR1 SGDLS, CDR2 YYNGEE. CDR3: CASSGGQGFYNEQFF. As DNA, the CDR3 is TGTGCCAGCAGCGGGGGACAGGGGTTCTACAATGAGCAGTTCTTC. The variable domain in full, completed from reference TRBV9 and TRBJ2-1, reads DSGVTQTPKHLITATGQRVTLRCSPRSGDLSVYWYQQSLDQGLQFLIQYYNGEERAKGNILERFSAQQFPDLHSELNLSSLELGDSALYFCASSGGQGFYNEQFFGPGTRLTVL.

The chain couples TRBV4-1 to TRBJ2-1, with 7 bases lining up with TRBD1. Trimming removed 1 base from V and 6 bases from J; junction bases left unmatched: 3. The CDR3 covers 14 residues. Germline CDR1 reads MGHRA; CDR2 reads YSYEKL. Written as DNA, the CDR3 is TGCGCCAGCAGCCAAGTCGGGGACAGCAATGAGCAGTTCTTC. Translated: CASSQVGDSNEQFF.

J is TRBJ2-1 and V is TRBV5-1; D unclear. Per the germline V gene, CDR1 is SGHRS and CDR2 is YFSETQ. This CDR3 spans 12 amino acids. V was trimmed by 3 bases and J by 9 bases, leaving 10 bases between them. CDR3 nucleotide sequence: TGCGCCAGCAGCTCCCTCTTTTCTGAGCAGTTCTTC. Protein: CASSSLFSEQFF.

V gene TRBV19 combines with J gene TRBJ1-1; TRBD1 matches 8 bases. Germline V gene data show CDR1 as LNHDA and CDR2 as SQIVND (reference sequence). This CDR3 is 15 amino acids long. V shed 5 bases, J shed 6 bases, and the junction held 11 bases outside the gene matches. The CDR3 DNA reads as TGTGCCAGTAGTCTACCTGCCGGGACAGGTTCTGAAGCTTTCTTT. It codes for CASSLPAGTGSEAFF.

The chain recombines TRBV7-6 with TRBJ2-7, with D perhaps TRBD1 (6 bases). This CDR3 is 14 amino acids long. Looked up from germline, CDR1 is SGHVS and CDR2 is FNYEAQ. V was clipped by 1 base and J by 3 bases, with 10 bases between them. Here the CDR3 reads CASSLGTDRYEQYF. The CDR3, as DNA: TGTGCCAGCAGCTTAGGGACAGACCGCTACGAGCAGTACTTC. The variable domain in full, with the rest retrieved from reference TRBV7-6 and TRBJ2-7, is GAGVSQSPRYKVTKRGQDVALRCDPISGHVSLYWYRQALGQGPEFLTYFNYEAQQDKSGLPNDRFSAERPEGSISTLTIQRTEQRDSAMYRCASSLGTDRYEQYFGPGTRLTVT.

Here the CDR3 DNA reads TGTGCCAGCAGTTCAGGGGGCCACGAGCAGTACTTC. Protein sequence: CASSSGGHEQYF. The chain has TRBV6-2 or TRBV6-3 and TRBJ2-7; TRBD1 agrees at 8 bases. Germline CDR1 reads MNHEY; CDR2 reads SVGEGT. J gave up 5 bases and V 4 bases, and 1 base lay outside the gene matches. The length of the CDR3 is 12 residues.

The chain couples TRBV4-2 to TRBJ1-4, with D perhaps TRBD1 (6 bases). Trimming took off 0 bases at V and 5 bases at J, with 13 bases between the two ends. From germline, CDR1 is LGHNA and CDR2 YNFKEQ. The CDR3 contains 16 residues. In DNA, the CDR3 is TGTGCCAGCAGCCAAGATTCGGGGGGCCTCAATGAAAAACTGTTTTTT. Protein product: CASSQDSGGLNEKLFF.

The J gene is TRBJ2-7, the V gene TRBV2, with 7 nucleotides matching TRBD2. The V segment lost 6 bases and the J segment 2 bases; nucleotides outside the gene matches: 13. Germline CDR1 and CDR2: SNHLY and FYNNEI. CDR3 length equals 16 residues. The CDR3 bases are TGTGCCAGCAGAGACACGAGCACAGCGGGGACCTACGAGCAGTACTTC. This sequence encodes CASRDTSTAGTYEQYF.

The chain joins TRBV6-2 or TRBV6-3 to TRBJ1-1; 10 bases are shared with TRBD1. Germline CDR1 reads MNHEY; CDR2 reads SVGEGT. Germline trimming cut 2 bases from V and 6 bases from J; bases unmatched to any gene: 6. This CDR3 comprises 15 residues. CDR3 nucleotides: TGTGCCAGCAGTTACGGGACAGGGGATTTCGCTGAAGCTTTCTTT. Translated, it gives CASSYGTGDFAEAFF.

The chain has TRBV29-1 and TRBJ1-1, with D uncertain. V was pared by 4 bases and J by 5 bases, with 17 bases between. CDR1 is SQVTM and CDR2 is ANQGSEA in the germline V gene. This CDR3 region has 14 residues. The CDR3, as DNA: TGCAGCGTTGTACCCAATTCGGTCGGGACTGAAGCTTTCTTT. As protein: CSVVPNSVGTEAFF.

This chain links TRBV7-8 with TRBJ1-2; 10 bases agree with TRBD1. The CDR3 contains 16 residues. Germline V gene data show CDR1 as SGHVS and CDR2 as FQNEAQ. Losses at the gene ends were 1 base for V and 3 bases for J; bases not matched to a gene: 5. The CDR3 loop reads CASSLGGQGVYYGYTF. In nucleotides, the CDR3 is TGTGCCAGCAGCTTAGGTGGACAGGGGGTTTACTATGGCTACACCTTC.

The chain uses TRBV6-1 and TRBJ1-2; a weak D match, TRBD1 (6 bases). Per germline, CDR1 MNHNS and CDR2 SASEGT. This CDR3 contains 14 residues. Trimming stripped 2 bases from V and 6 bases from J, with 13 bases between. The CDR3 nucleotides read TGTGCCAGCAGTGAAAGGGGGGGAGAGGATGGCTACACCTTC. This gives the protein CASSERGGEDGYTF.

The CDR3 DNA reads as TGTGCCAGCAGCCCTAACTCGTACACAGATACGCAGTATTTT. It is translated as CASSPNSYTDTQYF. This chain links TRBV5-4 with TRBJ2-3, with no clear D. V lost 4 bases to trimming and J lost 2 bases, with 11 bases between them. The CDR3 contains 14 residues. The germline V gene encodes CDR1 SGHNT and CDR2 YYREEE (reference sequence).

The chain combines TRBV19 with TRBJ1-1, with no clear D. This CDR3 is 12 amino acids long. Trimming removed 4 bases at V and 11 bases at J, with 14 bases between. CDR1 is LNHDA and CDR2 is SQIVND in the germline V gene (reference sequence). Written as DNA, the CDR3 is TGTGCCAGTAGTACTCCTGGGCCCGCGGCTTTCTTT. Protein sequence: CASSTPGPAAFF. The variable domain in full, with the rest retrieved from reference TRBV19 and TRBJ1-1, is DGGITQSPKYLFRKEGQNVTLSCEQNLNHDAMYWYRQDPGQGLRLIYYSQIVNDFQKGDIAEGYSVSREKKESFPLTVTSAQKNPTAFYLCASSTPGPAAFFGQGTRLTVV.

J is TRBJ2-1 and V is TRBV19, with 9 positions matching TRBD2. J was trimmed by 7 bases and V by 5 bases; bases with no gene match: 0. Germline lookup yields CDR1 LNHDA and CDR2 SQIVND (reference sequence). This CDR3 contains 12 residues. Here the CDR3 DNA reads TGTGCCAGTAGTGGACTAGCGAATGAGCAGTTCTTC. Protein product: CASSGLANEQFF.

CDR3 residues: CASSQQRGGEQYF. The CDR3 DNA sequence: TGTGCCAGCAGCCAACAGCGGGGGGGCGAGCAGTACTTC. The chain joins TRBV3-1 (or the pseudogene TRBV3-2) to TRBJ2-7; 10 nucleotides line up with TRBD2. In germline, CDR1 is LGHDT, CDR2 YNNKEL (reference sequence). With V trimmed by 2 bases and J by 6 bases, 1 base remained unmatched. The CDR3 loop spans 13 amino acids.

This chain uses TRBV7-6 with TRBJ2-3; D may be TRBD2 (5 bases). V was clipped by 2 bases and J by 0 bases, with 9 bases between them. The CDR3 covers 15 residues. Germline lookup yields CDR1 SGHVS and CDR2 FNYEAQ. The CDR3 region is CASSLSRTSTDTQYF. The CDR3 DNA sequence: TGTGCCAGCAGCTTATCCAGGACTAGCACAGATACGCAGTATTTT.

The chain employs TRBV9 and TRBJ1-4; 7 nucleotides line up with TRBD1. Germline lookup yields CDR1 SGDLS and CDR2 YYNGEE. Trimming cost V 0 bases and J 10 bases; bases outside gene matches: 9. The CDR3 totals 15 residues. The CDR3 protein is CASSVGEGASVKLFF. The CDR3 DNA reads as TGTGCCAGCAGCGTAGGTGAGGGGGCAAGTGTAAAACTGTTTTTT.

CDR3 in amino acids: CASSGGTGGDYGYTF. CDR3 in DNA: TGTGCCAGCAGTGGCGGGACAGGGGGCGATTATGGCTACACCTTC. This chain uses TRBV25-1 with TRBJ1-2, with TRBD1 matching over 12 bases. V trimming: 4 bases; J trimming: 5 bases; junction bases outside the gene matches: 5. This CDR3 comprises 15 residues. Germline CDR1 and CDR2: MGHDK and SYGVNS.

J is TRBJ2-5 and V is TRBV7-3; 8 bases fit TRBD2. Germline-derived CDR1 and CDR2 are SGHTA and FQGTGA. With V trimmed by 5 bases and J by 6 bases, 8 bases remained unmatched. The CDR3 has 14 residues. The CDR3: CASSLSGVAQTQYF. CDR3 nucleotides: TGTGCCAGCAGCCTTAGCGGGGTTGCACAGACCCAGTACTTC. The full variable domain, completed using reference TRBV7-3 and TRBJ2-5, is GAGVSQTPSNKVTEKGKYVELRCDPISGHTALYWYRQSLGQGPEFLIYFQGTGAADDSGLPNDRFFAVRPEGSVSTLKIQRTERGDSAVYLCASSLSGVAQTQYFGPGTRLLVL.

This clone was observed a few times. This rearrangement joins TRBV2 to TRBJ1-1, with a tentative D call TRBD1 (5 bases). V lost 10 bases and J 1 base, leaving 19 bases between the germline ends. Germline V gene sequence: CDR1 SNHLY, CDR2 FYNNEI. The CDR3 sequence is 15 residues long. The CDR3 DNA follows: TGTGCCATCCCAGGTTGGCAGGGAAAGAACACTGAAGCTTTCTTT. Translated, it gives CAIPGWQGKNTEAFF.

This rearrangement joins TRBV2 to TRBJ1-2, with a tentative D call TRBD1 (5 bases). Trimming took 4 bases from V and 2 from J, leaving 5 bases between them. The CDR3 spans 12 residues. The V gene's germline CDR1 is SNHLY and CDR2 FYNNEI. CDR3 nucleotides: TGTGCCAGCAGTGGACAGAACTATGGCTACACCTTC. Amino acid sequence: CASSGQNYGYTF.

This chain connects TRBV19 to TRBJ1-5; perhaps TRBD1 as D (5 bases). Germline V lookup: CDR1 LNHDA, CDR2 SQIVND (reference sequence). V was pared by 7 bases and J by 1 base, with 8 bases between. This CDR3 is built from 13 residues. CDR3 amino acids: CASKSGSNQPQHF. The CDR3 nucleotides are TGTGCCAGTAAGTCAGGGAGCAATCAGCCCCAGCATTTT.

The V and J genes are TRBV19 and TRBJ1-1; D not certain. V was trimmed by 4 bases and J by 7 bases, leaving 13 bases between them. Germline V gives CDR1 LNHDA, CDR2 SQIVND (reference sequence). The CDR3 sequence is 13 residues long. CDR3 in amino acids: CASSSSGVDEAFF. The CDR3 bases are TGTGCCAGTAGTAGCTCGGGAGTCGATGAAGCTTTCTTT.

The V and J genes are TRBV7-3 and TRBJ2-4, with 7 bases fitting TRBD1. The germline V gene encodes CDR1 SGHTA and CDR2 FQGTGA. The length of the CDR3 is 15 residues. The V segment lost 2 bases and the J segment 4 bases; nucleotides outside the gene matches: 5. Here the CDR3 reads CASSLPGTAKNIQYF. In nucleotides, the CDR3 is TGTGCCAGCAGCTTACCGGGGACAGCTAAAAACATTCAGTACTTC.

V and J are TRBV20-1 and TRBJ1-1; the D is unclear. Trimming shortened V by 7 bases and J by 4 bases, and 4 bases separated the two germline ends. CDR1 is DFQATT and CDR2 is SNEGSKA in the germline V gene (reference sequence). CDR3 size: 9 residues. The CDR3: CSVGTEAFF. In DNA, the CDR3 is TGCAGTGTCGGCACTGAAGCTTTCTTT.

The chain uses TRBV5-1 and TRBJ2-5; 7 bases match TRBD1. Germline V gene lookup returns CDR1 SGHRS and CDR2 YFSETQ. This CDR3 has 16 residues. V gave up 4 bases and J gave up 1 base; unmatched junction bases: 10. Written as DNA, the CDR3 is TGCGCCAGCAGCCAACCGGGACAGCTAATCCAAGAGACCCAGTACTTC. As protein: CASSQPGQLIQETQYF.

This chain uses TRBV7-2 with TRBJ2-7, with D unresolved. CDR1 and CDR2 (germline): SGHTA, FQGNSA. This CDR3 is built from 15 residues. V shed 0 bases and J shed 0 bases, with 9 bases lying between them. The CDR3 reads CASSLAAANSYEQYF. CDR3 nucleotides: TGTGCCAGCAGCTTAGCTGCGGCTAACTCCTACGAGCAGTACTTC.

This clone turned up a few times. For the CDR3, the DNA is TGTGCCAGCAGGCCGACAGGGGGCTTTGGGTATGGCTACACCTTC. This gives the protein CASRPTGGFGYGYTF. The chain links TRBV2 to TRBJ1-2, with TRBD1 identical over 10 bases. Trimming took 6 bases from V and 5 from J; bases not matched to a gene: 9. Looked up from germline, CDR1 is SNHLY and CDR2 is FYNNEI. The length of the CDR3 is 15 residues.